A single sample is the source of the 5 T cell receptor beta chains below, sequenced in a study of response to subunit inactivated influenza vaccine. TCRdb re-called the RT-PCR reads through MiXCR, storing one row per CDR3 protein. The data contain about 480,000 distinct CDR3 sequences, roughly 13% of them singletons. The material sequenced was PBMCs from blood, taken roughly 48 days after vaccination. Receptor source: a man aged 50 to 59 who received an inactivated influenza vaccine.

This clonotype has a handful of counts. J is TRBJ1-5 and V is TRBV11-2, with a tentative D call TRBD1 (6 bases). The germline V gene has CDR1 SGHAT and CDR2 FQNNGV. The length of the CDR3 is 16 residues. V lost 0 bases to trimming and J lost 3 bases, with 12 bases between them. The CDR3 nucleotides are TGTGCCAGCAGCTTAGATCGGAGGGGGAACAATCAGCCCCAGCATTTT. Amino acids: CASSLDRRGNNQPQHF.

The sample holds many counts of this clonotype. The V call is TRBV10-1, the J call TRBJ1-1, with 9 bases matching TRBD1. V was pared by 5 bases and J by 0 bases, with 7 bases of the junction left unmatched. Germline-derived CDR1 and CDR2 are WNHNN and SYGVQD (reference sequence). This CDR3 spans 16 amino acids. The CDR3 spells CASSPGQGLMNTEAFF. The CDR3 DNA sequence: TGCGCCAGCAGTCCAGGACAGGGGCTTATGAACACTGAAGCTTTCTTT.

CDR3 protein: CASSQDPGSGANVLTF. The CDR3 region has the DNA TGTGCCAGCAGCCAAGACCCAGGGTCTGGGGCCAACGTCCTGACTTTC. The rearrangement uses TRBV3-1 and TRBJ2-6; possible D gene TRBD1, 5 bases. Deletions cut 0 bases from V and 1 base from J, with 7 bases between. From germline, CDR1 is LGHDT and CDR2 YNNKEL (reference sequence). This CDR3 contains 16 residues. The full variable domain, completed using reference TRBV3-1 and TRBJ2-6, is DTAVSQTPKYLVTQMGNDKSIKCEQNLGHDTMYWYKQDSKKFLKIMFSYNNKELIINETVPNRFSPKSPDKAHLNLHINSLELGDSAVYFCASSQDPGSGANVLTFGAGSRLTVL.

The chain combines TRBV7-8 with TRBJ2-7, with TRBD2 matching 11 bases. V lost 5 bases and J lost 0; bases outside the gene matches: 9. Germline values: CDR1 SGHVS, CDR2 FQNEAQ. The CDR3 runs to 17 residues. The CDR3 is CASSRPGLAALSYEQYF. The CDR3 DNA is TGTGCCAGCAGCCGCCCGGGACTAGCGGCCCTCTCCTACGAGCAGTACTTC.

This clonotype was counted only a few times. The V call is TRBV12-3 or TRBV12-4, the J call TRBJ1-2, with TRBD1 identical over 7 bases. CDR3 size: 12 residues. Germline trimming cut 5 bases from V and 8 bases from J; bases unmatched to any gene: 5. The CDR3 bases are TGTGCCAGCAGTCCGACAGGGCGAGGCTACACCTTC. Translated, it gives CASSPTGRGYTF.